These T cell receptor beta chains were read from a single sample in a study of T-cell memory formation after mild COVID-19. TCRdb re-called the 5' RACE reads through MiXCR, storing one row per CDR3 protein. The sample lists roughly 350,000 distinct CDR3 sequences, 28% occurring once. Sequenced material: PBMCs or a T cell subset sorted from them (not recorded which). These receptors were obtained from an adult woman who had mild COVID-19 (a few samples of this study predate the infection). Cell type and time point are not known. Both conserved end residues are part of each CDR3. A D gene is named only where the DNA matches it firmly. Size is stated for part of the rows, as once, few or many counts, or as a class when the clone is expanded.

V gene: TRBV20-1; J gene: TRBJ1-2; clone size: .; D gene: .; CDR3 DNA: TGCAGTGCTAGCTCGACGGGGGCGGCGAATGGCTACACCTTC; CDR3 protein: CSASSTGAANGYTF
V gene: TRBV5-1; J gene: TRBJ1-1; clone size: many; D gene: .; CDR3 DNA: TGCGCCAGCAGCTTACAGGGGAACACTGAAGCTTTCTTT; CDR3 protein: CASSLQGNTEAFF
V gene: TRBV5-1; J gene: TRBJ2-1; clone size: .; D gene: .; CDR3 DNA: TGCGCCAGCGCCCCGGAGAGCTCCTACAATGAGCAGTTCTTC; CDR3 protein: CASAPESSYNEQFF
V gene: TRBV4-2; J gene: TRBJ2-2; clone size: few; D gene: TRBD1; CDR3 DNA: TGTGCCAGCAGTTCCGGGACAGGGGGACGAACCGGGGAGCTGTTTTTT; CDR3 protein: CASSSGTGGRTGELFF
V gene: TRBV18; J gene: TRBJ2-3; clone size: .; D gene: .; CDR3 DNA: TGTGCCAGCTCACCGGGGGGCCAGGATACGCAGTATTTT; CDR3 protein: CASSPGGQDTQYF
V gene: TRBV6-6; J gene: TRBJ1-5; clone size: .; D gene: .; CDR3 DNA: TGTGCCAGCGGAGGGAGCAATCAGCCCCAGCATTTT; CDR3 protein: CASGGSNQPQHF
V gene: TRBV4-1; J gene: TRBJ1-2; clone size: many; D gene: .; CDR3 DNA: TGCGCCAGCAGCCCCGGGCAGTCGGACTCGAGCGACTACACCTTC; CDR3 protein: CASSPGQSDSSDYTF
V gene: TRBV20-1; J gene: TRBJ1-2; clone size: .; D gene: TRBD1; CDR3 DNA: TGCAGTGCTCCCCGACAGGGGGGGATAGGCTACACCTTC; CDR3 protein: CSAPRQGGIGYTF
V gene: TRBV7-9; J gene: TRBJ2-3; clone size: .; D gene: .; CDR3 DNA: TGTGCCAGCAGCTTCCCCCCTAGCACAGATACGCAGTATTTT; CDR3 protein: CASSFPPSTDTQYF
V gene: TRBV10-3; J gene: TRBJ1-5; clone size: few; D gene: .; CDR3 DNA: TGTGCCATCAGCCCGGCAGAAGATCAGCCCCAGCATTTT; CDR3 protein: CAISPAEDQPQHF
V gene: TRBV5-1; J gene: TRBJ1-1; clone size: .; D gene: .; CDR3 DNA: TGCGCCAGCAGCGGTACGGCGGCCGAACTGGCTGAAGCTTTCTTT; CDR3 protein: CASSGTAAELAEAFF
V gene: TRBV6-6; J gene: TRBJ1-5; clone size: .; D gene: .; CDR3 DNA: TGTGCCAGCAGTCCCCCGGTAAGGAATCAGCCCCAGCATTTT; CDR3 protein: CASSPPVRNQPQHF
V gene: TRBV18; J gene: TRBJ1-1; clone size: .; D gene: TRBD1; CDR3 DNA: TGTGCCAGCTCACCGACAGGGGGATATTCCCCTGAAGCTTTCTTT; CDR3 protein: CASSPTGGYSPEAFF
V gene: TRBV9; J gene: TRBJ2-5; clone size: .; D gene: TRBD1; CDR3 DNA: TGTGCCAGCAGCGAACAGGGGGGCTGGGAGACCCAGTACTTC; CDR3 protein: CASSEQGGWETQYF
V gene: TRBV6-5; J gene: TRBJ2-5; clone size: .; D gene: .; CDR3 DNA: TGTGCCAGCAGCAACACGGCGTCGGACCAGTACTTC; CDR3 protein: CASSNTASDQYF
V gene: TRBV30; J gene: TRBJ1-2; clone size: .; D gene: TRBD1; CDR3 DNA: TGTGCCTGGAGTGAGCTGGGACAGGGGATTTATGGCTACACCTTC; CDR3 protein: CAWSELGQGIYGYTF
V gene: TRBV7-2; J gene: TRBJ1-2; clone size: .; D gene: .; CDR3 DNA: TGTGCCAGCAGTCTAGCAGTTCTTAACTATGGCTACACCTTC; CDR3 protein: CASSLAVLNYGYTF
V gene: TRBV14; J gene: TRBJ2-5; clone size: many; D gene: .; CDR3 DNA: TGTGCCAGCAGCCAACGGCGTGGGGTCCGAGAGACCCAGTACTTC; CDR3 protein: CASSQRRGVRETQYF
V gene: TRBV29-1; J gene: TRBJ1-4; clone size: .; D gene: .; CDR3 DNA: TGCAGCGTTGTTTCAACTAATGAAAAACTGTTTTTT; CDR3 protein: CSVVSTNEKLFF
V gene: TRBV5-1; J gene: TRBJ2-3; clone size: few; D gene: .; CDR3 DNA: TGCGCCAGCAGCCAAATAACCGGGACGAAAACAGATACGCAGTATTTT; CDR3 protein: CASSQITGTKTDTQYF
V gene: TRBV7-9; J gene: TRBJ2-3; clone size: many; D gene: .; CDR3 DNA: TGTGCCAGCAGCTTAGTGGCCGGCGGGGTCTTCCTCACAGATACGCAGTATTTT; CDR3 protein: CASSLVAGGVFLTDTQYF
V gene: TRBV20-1; J gene: TRBJ2-7; clone size: .; D gene: .; CDR3 DNA: TGCAGTGCGAGGCGTAGTGCCTACGAGCAGTACTTC; CDR3 protein: CSARRSAYEQYF
V gene: TRBV15; J gene: TRBJ2-3; clone size: few; D gene: .; CDR3 DNA: TGTGCCACCAGCAGCGAACTAGCTCCTCGCACAGATACGCAGTATTTT; CDR3 protein: CATSSELAPRTDTQYF
V gene: TRBV7-2; J gene: TRBJ1-2; clone size: .; D gene: .; CDR3 DNA: TGTGCCAGCAGCCCTAGGGGGGGCGACTATGGCTACACCTTC; CDR3 protein: CASSPRGGDYGYTF
V gene: TRBV29-1; J gene: TRBJ2-7; clone size: many; D gene: TRBD1; CDR3 DNA: TGCAGCGTTGAGAGGGGGACAGGGGATGTTAGCGAGCAGTACTTC; CDR3 protein: CSVERGTGDVSEQYF
V gene: TRBV3-1; J gene: TRBJ2-2; clone size: few; D gene: TRBD1; CDR3 DNA: TGTGCCAGCAGCCGTAGAATCGGGACAGGGTCGACCGGGGAGCTGTTTTTT; CDR3 protein: CASSRRIGTGSTGELFF
V gene: TRBV7-2; J gene: TRBJ2-5; clone size: .; D gene: TRBD2; CDR3 DNA: TGTGCCAGCAGCCCCGGTGGAGCGGGAGGTAGCCAAGAGACCCAGTACTTC; CDR3 protein: CASSPGGAGGSQETQYF
V gene: TRBV5-1; J gene: TRBJ2-3; clone size: few; D gene: .; CDR3 DNA: TGCGCCAGCAGCTTAAATTCCCCTAGCGCCTTGGGTACAGATACGCAGTATTTT; CDR3 protein: CASSLNSPSALGTDTQYF
V gene: TRBV5-1; J gene: TRBJ2-3; clone size: few; D gene: .; CDR3 DNA: TGCGCCAGCAGCTTGGCGACGGTTCTGGACACGCAGTATTTT; CDR3 protein: CASSLATVLDTQYF
V gene: TRBV10-3; J gene: TRBJ1-2; clone size: .; D gene: .; CDR3 DNA: TGTGCCATCAGTGAGTCGGACTATGGCTACACCTTC; CDR3 protein: CAISESDYGYTF
V gene: TRBV14; J gene: TRBJ1-2; clone size: .; D gene: TRBD1; CDR3 DNA: TGTGCCAGCAGCCCTTATGAGGGGGCACTCTATGGCTACACCTTC; CDR3 protein: CASSPYEGALYGYTF
V gene: TRBV6-5; J gene: TRBJ1-2; clone size: few; D gene: .; CDR3 DNA: TGTGCCAGCAGTTACACAGGGACGGGTCTGGGCTACACCTTC; CDR3 protein: CASSYTGTGLGYTF
V gene: TRBV20-1; J gene: TRBJ2-2; clone size: once; D gene: .; CDR3 DNA: TGCAGTGCTAGAGGGGTATCCGGGGAGCTGTTTTTT; CDR3 protein: CSARGVSGELFF
V gene: TRBV7-6; J gene: TRBJ2-7; clone size: few; D gene: TRBD1; CDR3 DNA: TGTGCCAGCAGCCTACTTCGACAGGGAACTCCCTACGAGCAGTACTTC; CDR3 protein: CASSLLRQGTPYEQYF
V gene: TRBV19; J gene: TRBJ1-5; clone size: .; D gene: TRBD1; CDR3 DNA: TGTGCCAGTAGCAGACAGGGAAATAGCAATCAGCCCCAGCATTTT; CDR3 protein: CASSRQGNSNQPQHF
V gene: TRBV7-2; J gene: TRBJ2-1; clone size: few; D gene: .; CDR3 DNA: TGTGCCAGCAGCCCTCGACTGGGAGGGCAGTTCTTC; CDR3 protein: CASSPRLGGQFF
V gene: TRBV24-1; J gene: TRBJ2-7; clone size: few; D gene: TRBD1; CDR3 DNA: TGTGCCACCAGTGGCCCCCCGGGACAGGGCTCCTACGAGCAGTACTTC; CDR3 protein: CATSGPPGQGSYEQYF
V gene: TRBV10-3; J gene: TRBJ1-2; clone size: once; D gene: .; CDR3 DNA: TGTGCCATTCGGGACGGACGGGCCTATGGCTACACCTTC; CDR3 protein: CAIRDGRAYGYTF
V gene: TRBV5-1; J gene: TRBJ2-3; clone size: .; D gene: .; CDR3 DNA: TGCACCAGCAGCCCTGAATCAGATACGCAGTATTTT; CDR3 protein: CTSSPESDTQYF
V gene: TRBV4-3; J gene: TRBJ2-7; clone size: few; D gene: .; CDR3 DNA: TGCGCCAGCAGCCAAGGGACAGTGACTTCCTACGAGCAGTACTTC; CDR3 protein: CASSQGTVTSYEQYF
V gene: TRBV14; J gene: TRBJ2-7; clone size: .; D gene: TRBD2; CDR3 DNA: TGTGCCAGCAGCCAAGACGGACTAGCGGCCTACGAGCAGTACTTC; CDR3 protein: CASSQDGLAAYEQYF
V gene: TRBV20-1; J gene: TRBJ1-1; clone size: few; D gene: .; CDR3 DNA: TGCAGTGCTAGAGGCTCGGGAGGCTTTGAAGCTTTCTTT; CDR3 protein: CSARGSGGFEAFF
V gene: TRBV6-6; J gene: TRBJ2-7; clone size: .; D gene: TRBD2; CDR3 DNA: TGTGCCAGCAGTTCCCAGGGCGTAGCGGGATTTTACGAGCAGTACTTC; CDR3 protein: CASSSQGVAGFYEQYF
V gene: TRBV20-1; J gene: TRBJ2-5; clone size: few; D gene: .; CDR3 DNA: TGCAGTGCTAGTGGAACTACGACAGGCCAAGAGACCCAGTACTTC; CDR3 protein: CSASGTTTGQETQYF
V gene: TRBV5-6; J gene: TRBJ1-1; clone size: .; D gene: TRBD1; CDR3 DNA: TGTGCCAGCAGCCGCACAGGGGCCTCGCCCGAAGCTTTCTTT; CDR3 protein: CASSRTGASPEAFF
V gene: TRBV20-1; J gene: TRBJ2-3; clone size: .; D gene: .; CDR3 DNA: TGCAGTGCTAGGGTGCGAGATACGCAGTATTTT; CDR3 protein: CSARVRDTQYF
V gene: TRBV7-3; J gene: TRBJ1-1; clone size: once; D gene: .; CDR3 DNA: TGTGCCAGCAGCTTAATGGGTTCTCGTGGGGGACGGAGCACTGAAGCTTTCTTT; CDR3 protein: CASSLMGSRGGRSTEAFF
V gene: TRBV5-1; J gene: TRBJ2-1; clone size: .; D gene: TRBD2; CDR3 DNA: TGCGCCAGCAGCGTTACGCCAGCGGGGGCAATGAATGAGCAGTTCTTC; CDR3 protein: CASSVTPAGAMNEQFF
V gene: TRBV28; J gene: TRBJ2-3; clone size: .; D gene: TRBD2; CDR3 DNA: TGTGCCAGCAGCCCCGGGGGGGGGTCGTACCTTGAGCAGTATTTT; CDR3 protein: CASSPGGGSYLEQYF
V gene: TRBV20-1; J gene: TRBJ2-1; clone size: .; D gene: .; CDR3 DNA: TGCAGTGCTAGAGTGAGCGGCAGCTCCTACAATGAGCAGTTCTTC; CDR3 protein: CSARVSGSSYNEQFF
V gene: TRBV9; J gene: TRBJ2-1; clone size: once; D gene: .; CDR3 DNA: TGTGCCAGCAGCGGCAAAGTTCCAGAGCAGTTCTTC; CDR3 protein: CASSGKVPEQFF
V gene: TRBV4-1; J gene: TRBJ2-7; clone size: .; D gene: .; CDR3 DNA: TGCGCCAGCAGCCGGCAAGGGACGGGACCCTCCTACGAGCAGTACTTC; CDR3 protein: CASSRQGTGPSYEQYF
V gene: TRBV9; J gene: TRBJ2-3; clone size: few; D gene: .; CDR3 DNA: TGTGCCAGCAGCGTAGAACCGACTAGCACAGATACGCAGTATTTT; CDR3 protein: CASSVEPTSTDTQYF
V gene: TRBV6-2/TRBV6-3; J gene: TRBJ2-7; clone size: few; D gene: .; CDR3 DNA: TGTGCCAGCAGAGGGTACGAGCAGTACTTC; CDR3 protein: CASRGYEQYF
V gene: TRBV12-3/TRBV12-4; J gene: TRBJ2-2; clone size: .; D gene: .; CDR3 DNA: TGTGCCAGCGTCCGAGGGCTAGAGCTGTTTTTT; CDR3 protein: CASVRGLELFF
V gene: TRBV24-1; J gene: TRBJ1-5; clone size: .; D gene: .; CDR3 DNA: TGTGCCACCAGTGATCGTCAGGGCCTCAATCAGCCCCAGCATTTT; CDR3 protein: CATSDRQGLNQPQHF